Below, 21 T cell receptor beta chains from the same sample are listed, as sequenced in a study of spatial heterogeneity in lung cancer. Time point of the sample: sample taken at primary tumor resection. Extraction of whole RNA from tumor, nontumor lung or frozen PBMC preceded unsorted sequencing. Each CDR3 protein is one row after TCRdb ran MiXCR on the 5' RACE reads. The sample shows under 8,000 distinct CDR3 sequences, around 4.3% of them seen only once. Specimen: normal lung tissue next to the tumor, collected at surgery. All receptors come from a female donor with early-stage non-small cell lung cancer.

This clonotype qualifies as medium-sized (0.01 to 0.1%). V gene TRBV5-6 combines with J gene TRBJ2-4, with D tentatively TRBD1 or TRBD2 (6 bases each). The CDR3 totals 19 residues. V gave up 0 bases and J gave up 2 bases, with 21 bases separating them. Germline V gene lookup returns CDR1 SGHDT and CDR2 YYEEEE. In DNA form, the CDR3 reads TGTGCCAGCAGCTTGGTTGGCGGTGGCGACAGGACTACCAAAAACATTCAGTACTTC. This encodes CASSLVGGGDRTTKNIQYF.

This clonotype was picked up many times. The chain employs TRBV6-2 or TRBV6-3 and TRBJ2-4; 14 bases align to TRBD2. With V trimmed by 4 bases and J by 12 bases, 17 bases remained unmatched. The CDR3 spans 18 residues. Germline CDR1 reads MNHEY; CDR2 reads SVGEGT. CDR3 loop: CASSSPPTSGGVSVTQYF. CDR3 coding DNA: TGTGCCAGCAGTTCCCCCCCGACTAGCGGGGGGGTGTCGGTCACTCAGTACTTC.

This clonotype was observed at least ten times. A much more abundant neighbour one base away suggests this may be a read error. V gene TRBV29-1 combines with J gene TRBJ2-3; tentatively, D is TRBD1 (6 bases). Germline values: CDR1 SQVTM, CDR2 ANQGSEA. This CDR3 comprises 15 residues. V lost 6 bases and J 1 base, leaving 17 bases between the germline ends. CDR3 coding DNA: TGCAGCGTGGGGGCGAGTAATGGAGGCACAGATACGCAGTATTTT. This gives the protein CSVGASNGGTDTQYF.

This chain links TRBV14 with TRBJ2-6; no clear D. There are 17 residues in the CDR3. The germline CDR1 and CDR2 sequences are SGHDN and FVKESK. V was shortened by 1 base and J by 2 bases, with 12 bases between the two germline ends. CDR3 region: CASSQGSSRTGANVLTF. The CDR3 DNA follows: TGTGCCAGCAGCCAAGGAAGTAGCAGGACTGGGGCCAACGTCCTGACTTTC.

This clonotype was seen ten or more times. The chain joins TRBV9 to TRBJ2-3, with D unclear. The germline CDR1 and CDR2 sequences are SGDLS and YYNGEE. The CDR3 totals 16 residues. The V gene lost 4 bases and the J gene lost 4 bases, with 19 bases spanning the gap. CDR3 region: CASSPSVKQTPDTQYF. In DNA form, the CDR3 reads TGTGCCAGCAGCCCATCCGTGAAGCAGACGCCAGATACGCAGTATTTT.

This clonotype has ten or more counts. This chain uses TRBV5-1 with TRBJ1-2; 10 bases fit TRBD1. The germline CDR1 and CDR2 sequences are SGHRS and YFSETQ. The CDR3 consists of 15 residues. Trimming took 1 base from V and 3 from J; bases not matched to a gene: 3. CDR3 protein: CASSLRQGAYYGYTF. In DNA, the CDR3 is TGCGCCAGCAGCTTGCGACAGGGGGCATACTATGGCTACACCTTC. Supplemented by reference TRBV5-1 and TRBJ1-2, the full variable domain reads KAGVTQTPRYLIKTRGQQVTLSCSPISGHRSVSWYQQTPGQGLQFLFEYFSETQRNKGNFPGRFSGRQFSNSRSEMNVSTLELGDSALYLCASSLRQGAYYGYTFGSGTRLTVV.

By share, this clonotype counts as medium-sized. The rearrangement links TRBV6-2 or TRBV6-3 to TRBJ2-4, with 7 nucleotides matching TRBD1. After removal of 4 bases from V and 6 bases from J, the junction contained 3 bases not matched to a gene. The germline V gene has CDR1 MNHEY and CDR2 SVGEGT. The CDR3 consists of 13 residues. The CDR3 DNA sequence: TGTGCCAGCAGTTCGTGGACAGGAAACATTCAGTACTTC. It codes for CASSSWTGNIQYF.

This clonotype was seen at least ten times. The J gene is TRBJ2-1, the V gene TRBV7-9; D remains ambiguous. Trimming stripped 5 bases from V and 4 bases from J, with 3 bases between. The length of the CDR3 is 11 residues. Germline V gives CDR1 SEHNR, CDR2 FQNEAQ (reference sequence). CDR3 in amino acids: CASSRYNEQFF. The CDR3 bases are TGTGCCAGCAGCCGTTACAATGAGCAGTTCTTC.

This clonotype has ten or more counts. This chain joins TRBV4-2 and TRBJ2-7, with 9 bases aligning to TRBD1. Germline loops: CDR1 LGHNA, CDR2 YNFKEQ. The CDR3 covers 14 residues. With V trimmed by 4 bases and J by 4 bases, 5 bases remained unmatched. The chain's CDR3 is CASSRTGARYEQYF. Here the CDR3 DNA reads TGTGCCAGCAGCCGGACAGGGGCAAGGTACGAGCAGTACTTC.

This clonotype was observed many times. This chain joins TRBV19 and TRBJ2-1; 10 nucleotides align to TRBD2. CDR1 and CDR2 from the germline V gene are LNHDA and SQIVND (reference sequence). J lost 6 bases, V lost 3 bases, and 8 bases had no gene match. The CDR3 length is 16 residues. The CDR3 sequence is CASSIMTSGSLNEQFF. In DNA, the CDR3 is TGTGCCAGTAGTATTATGACTAGCGGGTCCCTCAATGAGCAGTTCTTC.

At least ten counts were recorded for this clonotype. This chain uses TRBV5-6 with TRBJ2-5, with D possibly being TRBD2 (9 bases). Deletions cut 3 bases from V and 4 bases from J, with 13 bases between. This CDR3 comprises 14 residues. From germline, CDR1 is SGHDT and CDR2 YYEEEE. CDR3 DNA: TGTGCCAGCAGCTCTAGCGGGACAGGAGAGACCCAGTACTTC. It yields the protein CASSSSGTGETQYF.

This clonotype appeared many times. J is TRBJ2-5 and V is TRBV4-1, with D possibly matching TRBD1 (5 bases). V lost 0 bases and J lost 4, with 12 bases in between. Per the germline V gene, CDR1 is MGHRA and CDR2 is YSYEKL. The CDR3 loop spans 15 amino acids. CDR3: CASSQEGARRETQYF. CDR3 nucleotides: TGCGCCAGCAGCCAAGAAGGGGCTAGACGAGAGACCCAGTACTTC.

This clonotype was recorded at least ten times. CDR3 sequence: CASSTSGTGVHTQYF. In DNA, the CDR3 is TGTGCCAGCAGTACCTCCGGGACAGGGGTGCATACGCAGTATTTT. This chain uses TRBV28 with TRBJ2-3; 10 nucleotides line up with TRBD1. Trimming took 5 bases from V and 7 from J; bases not matched to a gene: 9. Germline V gives CDR1 MDHEN, CDR2 SYDVKM. The CDR3 covers 15 residues.

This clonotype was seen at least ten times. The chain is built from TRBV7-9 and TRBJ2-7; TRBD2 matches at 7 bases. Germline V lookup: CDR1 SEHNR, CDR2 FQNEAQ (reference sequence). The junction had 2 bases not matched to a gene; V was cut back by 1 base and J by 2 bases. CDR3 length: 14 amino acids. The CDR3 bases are TGTGCCAGCAGCTTAGGACTAGCCCCCTACGAGCAGTACTTC. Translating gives CASSLGLAPYEQYF.

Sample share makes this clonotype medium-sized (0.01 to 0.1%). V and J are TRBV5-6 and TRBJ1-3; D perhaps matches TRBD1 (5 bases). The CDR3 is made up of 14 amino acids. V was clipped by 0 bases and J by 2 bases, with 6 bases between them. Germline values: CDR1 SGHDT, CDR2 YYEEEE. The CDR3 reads CASSLAGPGNTIYF. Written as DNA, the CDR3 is TGTGCCAGCAGCTTGGCAGGGCCTGGAAACACCATATATTTT.

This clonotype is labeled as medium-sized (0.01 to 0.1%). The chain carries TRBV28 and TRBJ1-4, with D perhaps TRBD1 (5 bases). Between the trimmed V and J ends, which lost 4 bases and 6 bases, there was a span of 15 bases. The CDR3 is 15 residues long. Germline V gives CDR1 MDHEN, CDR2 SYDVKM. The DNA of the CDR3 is TGTGCCAGCAGTTCCGGGACTGGGCCAGATGAAAAACTGTTTTTT. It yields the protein CASSSGTGPDEKLFF.

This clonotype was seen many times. The DNA of the CDR3 is TGTGCCAGCACCATTATCGGACTAGCGGCTAAAAACATTCAGTACTTC. Translation: CASTIIGLAAKNIQYF. The chain carries TRBV7-2 and TRBJ2-4; 10 nucleotides line up with TRBD2. This CDR3 region has 16 residues. Germline-derived CDR1 and CDR2 are SGHTA and FQGNSA. With V trimmed by 7 bases and J by 4 bases, 10 bases remained unmatched. The full variable domain, its missing parts supplied by reference TRBV7-2 and TRBJ2-4, is GAGVSQSPSNKVTEKGKDVELRCDPISGHTALYWYRQSLGQGLEFLIYFQGNSAPDKSGLPSDRFSAERTGGSVSTLTIQRTQQEDSAVYLCASTIIGLAAKNIQYFGAGTRLSVL.

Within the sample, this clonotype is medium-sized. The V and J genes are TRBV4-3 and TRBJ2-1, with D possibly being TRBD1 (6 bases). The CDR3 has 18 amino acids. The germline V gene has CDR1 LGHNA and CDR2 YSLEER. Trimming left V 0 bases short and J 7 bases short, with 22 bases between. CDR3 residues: CASSQDSRGASLMNEQFF. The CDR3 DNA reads TGCGCCAGCAGCCAAGATTCCAGGGGCGCCTCTCTCATGAATGAGCAGTTCTTC.

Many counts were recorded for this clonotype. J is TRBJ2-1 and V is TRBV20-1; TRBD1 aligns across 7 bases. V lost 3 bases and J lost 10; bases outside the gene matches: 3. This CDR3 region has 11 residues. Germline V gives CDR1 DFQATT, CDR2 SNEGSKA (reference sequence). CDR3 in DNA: TGCAGTGCTAGTAAAGGGGGCGAGCAGTTCTTC. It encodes CSASKGGEQFF.

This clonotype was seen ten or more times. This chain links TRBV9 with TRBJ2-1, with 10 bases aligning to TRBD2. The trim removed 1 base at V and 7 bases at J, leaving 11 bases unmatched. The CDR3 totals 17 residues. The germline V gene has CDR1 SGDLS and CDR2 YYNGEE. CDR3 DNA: TGTGCCAGCAGCGTACCCCAGGAGCGGGGGGGCAGAAATGAGCAGTTCTTC. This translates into CASSVPQERGGRNEQFF.

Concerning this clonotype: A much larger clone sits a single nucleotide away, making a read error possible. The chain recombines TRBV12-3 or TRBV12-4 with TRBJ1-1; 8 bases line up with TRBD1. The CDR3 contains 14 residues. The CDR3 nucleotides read TGTGCCTGCAGTCCGACAGGGGTTAGCACTGAAGCTTTCTTT. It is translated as CACSPTGVSTEAFF.